The T cell receptor (beta chain) under discussion was sequenced for a study of blood T cell repertoires in COVID-19. Background on the study: PBMCs, B-cell-depleted T cells, or T cells were the source of the cDNA or gDNA that made up the material.

The method was immunoSEQ multiplex PCR; TCRdb's version includes in-frame clones alone and lacks a portion of them. Here the sample spans tens of thousands of clones, around nine tenths being singletons. Input material: peripheral blood. The source of this sequence is a human donor in a cohort sampled during active COVID-19.

The CDR3: CASSQFRGSDGEAFF. The CDR3, as DNA: TGCGCCAGCAGTCAATTCAGGGGGTCCGACGGTGAAGCTTTCTTT. The rearrangement links TRBV23-1 to TRBJ1-1; the match to TRBD1 covers 7 bases. TRBV23-1 is placed among ORFs of uncertain function. The V gene end was trimmed by 1 base and the J gene end by 7 bases; junction bases not matched to a gene: 9. CDR3 length equals 15 residues.